This T cell receptor (beta chain) stems from a study of human T cells and chemical hapten exposure. Study-wide context: The study lasted around 22 weeks, and patients were dosed weekly with diphenylcyclopropenone on the scalp throughout.

V was pared by 4 bases and J by 2 bases, with 15 bases of the junction left unmatched. The germline CDR1 and CDR2 sequences are SGDLS and YYNGEE. This CDR3 has 17 amino acids. Study-wide results and caveats: Sensitizing with DPC caused no change in TCRs above 1 in 1000 frequency.

TCRdb redid the calling of the RACE reads with MiXCR, one entry per CDR3 protein. The sample lists approximately 97,000 distinct CDR3 sequences, roughly 10% occurring once. This clonotype has a count of ten or more. Its matching antigen is unknown. Indicated time point: patch test 2, 6 weeks after DPC sensitization. The treatment was: therapeutic diphenylcyclopropenone sensitization with weekly scalp DPC. Here the sequenced sample was whole blood, taken in connection with sensitization to the hapten diphenylcyclopropenone (DPC). The rearrangement uses TRBV9 and TRBJ2-7, with 7 nucleotides matching TRBD2. This receptor was obtained from a woman aged 40 to 50 with alopecia areata. Some clones in this sample may be carry-over from other donors' samples. The CDR3 region has the DNA TGTGCCAGCAGCCTCAACCCTGGGCGGGGGACTACCTACGAGCAGTACTTC. Its translation is CASSLNPGRGTTYEQYF.